The T cell receptor beta chain described here comes from a study of T-cell memory formation after mild COVID-19. To note about this clonotype: As yet, its antigen is unknown.

Study-level points and caveats: Later expanders leaned CD4+, whereas day 15 to 85 contracting clones were balanced CD4/CD8. Pre-infection memory showed some responding clones, and this suggested that cross-reactive memory joined.

Using its own MiXCR run on the 5' RACE reads, TCRdb lists one record per CDR3 protein. The sample lists approximately 12,000 distinct CDR3 sequences; 13% to 15% were seen once. Germline V gene lookup returns CDR1 MGHRA and CDR2 YSYEKL. This CDR3 is 16 amino acids long. Trimming removed 0 bases at V and 0 bases at J, with 6 bases between. The chain carries TRBV4-1 and TRBJ2-6, with D unclear. The sample comprised PBMCs or a T cell subset sorted from them (not recorded which). The clonotype comes from a man aged 18 to 35 who had mild COVID-19 (a few samples of this study predate the infection). Cell type and time point are not known. CDR3 sequence reads: CASSQDWNSGANVLTF. CDR3 DNA: TGCGCCAGCAGCCAAGATTGGAACTCTGGGGCCAACGTCCTGACTTTC.